This entry is about one T cell receptor (beta chain). Its antigen is unknown. The CDR3 loop spans 19 amino acids. The J segment lost 0 bases and the V segment lost 4 bases, leaving 11 bases of the junction unmatched. Germline assignment: CDR1 MGHRA and CDR2 YSYEKL. This sample is part of a study of T cells in Graves' hyperthyroidism and ophthalmopathy. General observations from the study: Through a model of 13 V-J features, ophthalmopathy was separated from stable hyperthyroidism.

RNA transcripts gave rise to amplified TCR beta CDR3 regions. During a first-round RT-PCR of the TCR CDR3, the HTBI primer set was used. TCRdb reprocessed the multiplex PCR reads via MiXCR and lists one record per CDR3 protein. Of approximately 630,000 distinct CDR3 sequences listed, roughly 15% were seen once; the top ten hold 3.5% to 4%. Specimen: blood. The clonotype originates from a woman under 40 with Graves' hyperthyroidism. The chain carries TRBV4-1 and TRBJ2-3; 12 bases agree with TRBD2. The CDR3 spells CASSPRTSGIGASTDTQYF. The CDR3 DNA reads as TGCGCCAGCAGCCCTAGGACTAGCGGGATTGGAGCTAGCACAGATACGCAGTATTTT.